This TCR beta chain comes out of a study of blood T cell repertoires in COVID-19. For the study at large: COVID-19 samples from acute and convalescent phases originated in the United States, Italy and Spain. In each case, the material was cDNA or gDNA derived from T cells, B-cell-depleted T cells, or PBMCs.

Germline V gene data show CDR1 as SGHTA and CDR2 as FQGNSA. CDR3 length: 17 residues. Germline trimming cut 1 base from V and 1 base from J; bases unmatched to any gene: 3. Authors' processing steps: Nucleated cell number was recorded as an estimate derived from reference gene primer amplification. TCRdb's copy holds only in-frame clones and misses some; the assay was immunoSEQ multiplex PCR. The D gene and trimming were derived from the DNA, and the V and J assignments and clone size from that table. The sample contains 250,000 to 300,000 clones, 90% of which appear only once. Seattle cases were enrolled at active infection and followed longitudinally.

The sequencing input was peripheral blood. The TCR sequence derives from a woman aged 55 to 70 with COVID-19, enrolled during active disease. The rearrangement joins TRBV7-2 to TRBJ2-5; 13 bases align to TRBD2. The CDR3 nucleotides read TGTGCCAGCAGCTTAGTGCGACTAGCGGGGGGCCAAGAGACCCAGTACTTC. Protein: CASSLVRLAGGQETQYF.